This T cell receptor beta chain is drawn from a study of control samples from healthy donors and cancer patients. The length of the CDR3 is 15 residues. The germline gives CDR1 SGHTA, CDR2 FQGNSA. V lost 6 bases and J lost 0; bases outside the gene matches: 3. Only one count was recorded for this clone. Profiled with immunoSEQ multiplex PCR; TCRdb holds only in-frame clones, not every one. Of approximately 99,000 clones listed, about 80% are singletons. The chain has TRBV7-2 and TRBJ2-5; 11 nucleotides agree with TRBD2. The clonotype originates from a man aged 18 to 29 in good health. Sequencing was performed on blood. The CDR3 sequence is CASRIAGGYQETQYF. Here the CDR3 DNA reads TGTGCCAGCAGAATAGCGGGGGGGTACCAAGAGACCCAGTACTTC. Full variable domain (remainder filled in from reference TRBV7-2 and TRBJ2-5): GAGVSQSPSNKVTEKGKDVELRCDPISGHTALYWYRQSLGQGLEFLIYFQGNSAPDKSGLPSDRFSAERTGGSVSTLTIQRTQQEDSAVYLCASRIAGGYQETQYFGPGTRLLVL.